This TCR beta chain appears in the sequencing data of a study of blood T cell repertoires in COVID-19. About the research overall: COVID-19 samples, acute and convalescent, were from the United States, Italy and Spain.

V shed 2 bases and J shed 0 bases, with 10 bases lying between them. CDR1 is KGHSH and CDR2 is LQKENI in the germline V gene. This CDR3 contains 15 residues. Authors' analysis steps: The authors estimated nucleated cell counts from reference gene primer amplification. Generated by immunoSEQ multiplex PCR, the TCRdb table keeps only in-frame clones and is missing some. That table is the source of V, J and clone size, and D and trimming were worked out from the DNA. The sample records hundreds of thousands of clones, roughly nine tenths being singletons. This clonotype was sampled from a man between 40 and 49 years old with acute or convalescent COVID-19. The V and J genes are TRBV18 and TRBJ1-2; tentative D call: TRBD1 (6 bases). Sequencing was performed on peripheral blood. The DNA of the CDR3 is TGTGCCAGCTCACCAGGGCAGGGGACTAACTATGGCTACACCTTC. Its protein product is CASSPGQGTNYGYTF.